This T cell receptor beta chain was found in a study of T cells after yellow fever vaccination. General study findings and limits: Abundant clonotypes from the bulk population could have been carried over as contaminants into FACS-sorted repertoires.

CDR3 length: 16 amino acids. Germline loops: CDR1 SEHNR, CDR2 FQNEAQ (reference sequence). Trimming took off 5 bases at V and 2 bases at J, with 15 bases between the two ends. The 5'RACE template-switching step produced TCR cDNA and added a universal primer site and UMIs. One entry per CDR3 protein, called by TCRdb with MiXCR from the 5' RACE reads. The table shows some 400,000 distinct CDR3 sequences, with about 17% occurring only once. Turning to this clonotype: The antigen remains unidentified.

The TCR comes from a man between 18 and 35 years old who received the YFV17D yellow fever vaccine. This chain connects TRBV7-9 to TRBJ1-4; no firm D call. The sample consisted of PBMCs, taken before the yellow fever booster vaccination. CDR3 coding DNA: TGTGCCAGCAGCCCGCTCTTCCTGGGGACTAATGAAAAACTGTTTTTT. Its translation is CASSPLFLGTNEKLFF.